This TCR beta chain was observed in a study of CD8+CD57+ T cells in acquired aplastic anemia. V gave up 0 bases and J gave up 10 bases, with 12 bases separating them. Germline loops: CDR1 LNHNV, CDR2 YYDKDF (reference sequence). CDR3 size: 13 residues. TCR beta VDJ and CDR3 profiles were obtained from a genomic DNA template. TCRdb fed the reads into MiXCR, producing one record per CDR3 protein. The data contain some 160,000 distinct CDR3 sequences, less than 60% of them seen just once; the ten biggest clones take up about 2.9%. General observations from the study: In common between the patients and the controls were some 29 CD8+ CDR3 sequences.

This clonotype showed up just a few times. The antigen is unknown. Sequencing was done on patients that had shown CD8+CD57+ cell expansion by flow cytometry. There were no patients without severe acquired aplastic anemia. Receipt of therapy had not occurred in any patient by the time of blood sampling. The V call is TRBV15, the J call TRBJ1-2, with a tentative D call TRBD1 (6 bases). The receptor's source is a human donor with aplastic anemia. The sample was sorted CD4+, CD8+, or CD8+CD57+ T cells (not recorded which) from PBMCs. As DNA, the CDR3 is TGTGCCACCAGCAGAGAGGGGGGGGCGGTCTACACCTTC. This translates into CATSREGGAVYTF.